The sequence of this T cell receptor beta chain was determined in a study of T cells expressing NK-cell markers. After re-calling the 5' RACE reads, TCRdb lists one entry per CDR3 protein, DNA absent. Its table lists 300,000 or so distinct CDR3 sequences. This CDR3 spans 16 amino acids. CDR1 is SGHDN, CDR2 FVKESK, per germline. The sequenced sample consisted of blood T cells: a sorted CD56 or NKG2C T cell subset, CD4+ or CD8+ T cells, or bulk PBMC T cells (not recorded which). This sequence joins TRBV14 and TRBJ2-1; the TRBD2 assignment by TCRdb is unverifiable without DNA. The TCR sequence derives from a woman aged 18-70 years in good health. This CDR3 reads CASSAGLAGGNNEQFF.